The clone carrying this T cell receptor beta chain was seen more than once but under ten times. The target antigen is unknown. The source of the sample is a study of identical twins. Study-wide results and caveats: In drawing conclusions, the study used cross-sectional statistical analysis and did not follow the same donors.

TCRdb re-called the 5' RACE reads through MiXCR, storing one row per CDR3 protein. The repertoire has fewer than 650,000 distinct CDR3 sequences, roughly 9.9% of them found once; the top ten carry around 3.2%. The germline gives CDR1 MNHEY, CDR2 SMNVEV (reference sequence). Germline trimming cut 4 bases from V and 0 bases from J; bases unmatched to any gene: 4. This CDR3 has 16 amino acids. This same sample was also taken into another study, of yellow fever vaccine responses in identical twins.

Sequencing was carried out using PBMCs. This TCR derives from a young woman in good health. The chain has TRBV27 and TRBJ2-1, with TRBD2 matching 9 bases. The CDR3 sequence is CASSSKAGGSYNEQFF. The CDR3 DNA reads as TGTGCCAGCAGTTCCAAAGCGGGGGGCTCCTACAATGAGCAGTTCTTC.